Listed below are T cell receptor beta chains from one sample, sequenced in a study of blood T cell repertoires in COVID-19. The method was immunoSEQ multiplex PCR; TCRdb's version includes in-frame clones alone and lacks a portion of them. The table lists about 440,000 clones, 87% of them singletons. The sequencing sample was made of PBMCs or T cells enriched from blood (not recorded which). All receptors derive from a woman aged 18-30 years with acute COVID-19. Both conserved end residues are part of each CDR3. D genes are given only for firm matches. A clone size is listed for some rows: how often the clone was seen (once, few, many), or a class if it is expanded.

D gene	clone size	J gene	V gene	CDR3 DNA	CDR3 protein
NA	NA	TRBJ1-3	TRBV7-2	TGTGCCAGCAGCTTAGCAACACAGGGCTCTGGAAACACCATATATTTT	CASSLATQGSGNTIYF
NA	once	TRBJ2-7	TRBV24-1	TGTGCCAGGGCCAGCTCCTACGAGCAGTACTTC	CARASSYEQYF
TRBD2	NA	TRBJ2-4	TRBV11-2	TGTGCCAGCAGCTTAGTCTCCCTAGCGGGAGTCCAGTACTTC	CASSLVSLAGVQYF
NA	NA	TRBJ2-5	TRBV4-3	TGCGCCAGCACGAACAGGGTGGGAGAGACCCAGTACTTC	CASTNRVGETQYF
NA	few	TRBJ2-1	TRBV24-1	TGTGCCACCAGTGATTTGCAACCAGGGTCGTCCTACAATGAGCAGTTCTTC	CATSDLQPGSSYNEQFF
TRBD2	NA	TRBJ2-1	TRBV11-3	TGTGCCAGCAGCTCAAGGACTAGCGGATCCAGTGAGCAGTTCTTC	CASSSRTSGSSEQFF
TRBD1	NA	TRBJ1-6	TRBV10-2	TGCGCCAGCAGTGCCCAGGGGGCCGAAAATTCACCCCTCCACTTT	CASSAQGAENSPLHF
NA	NA	TRBJ1-6	TRBV5-3	TGTGCCAGAAGAGACTTCACAGGGCAGGGTTCACCCCTCCACTTT	CARRDFTGQGSPLHF
NA	NA	TRBJ2-7	TRBV27	TGTGCCAGCACGGCCCGGAAAGTGGGCTTCGAGCAGTACTTC	CASTARKVGFEQYF
TRBD2	NA	TRBJ2-1	TRBV28	TGTGCCAGCAGCCTTACGGGACTAGCGGGACTTAATGAGCAGTTCTTC	CASSLTGLAGLNEQFF
TRBD2	NA	TRBJ2-3	TRBV6-5	TGTGCCAGCAGACTAACTAGCGGGGTTACAGATACGCAGTATTTT	CASRLTSGVTDTQYF
TRBD2	NA	TRBJ2-1	TRBV7-9	TGTGCCAGCAGCTTTGGTTCTAGCGGGAGTATCGATGAGCAGTTCTTC	CASSFGSSGSIDEQFF
NA	NA	TRBJ2-3	TRBV28	TGTGCCAGCAGGGAAGTGGTAGGGGTTAGCACAGATACGCAGTATTTT	CASREVVGVSTDTQYF
NA	NA	TRBJ2-3	TRBV28	TGTGCCAGCGGGCTCACAGGGCCAGATACGCAGTATTTT	CASGLTGPDTQYF
TRBD1	NA	TRBJ1-3	TRBV3-1/TRBV3-2	TGTGCCAGCAGCCTAAGGACAGGATGGGGTGGAAACACCATATATTTT	CASSLRTGWGGNTIYF
TRBD1	NA	TRBJ2-1	TRBV7-2	TGTGCCAGCGAGGACAGGGAAGAATACAATGAGCAGTTCTTC	CASEDREEYNEQFF
TRBD2	NA	TRBJ2-3	TRBV7-2	TGTGCCAGTGTAGCGGGAGGGCCGGATACGCAGTATTTT	CASVAGGPDTQYF
NA	NA	TRBJ2-1	TRBV11-2	TGTGCCAGCAGCTTAGATTGGGCTGGGGCTGAGCAGTTCTTC	CASSLDWAGAEQFF
NA	NA	TRBJ2-1	TRBV19	TGTGCCAGTAGTATGGTCCTCGGGGAGCAGTTCTTC	CASSMVLGEQFF
TRBD2	NA	TRBJ2-1	TRBV18	TGTGCCAGCTCACCTTCTACCGGGGGGGCGAACGACAATGAGCAGTTCTTC	CASSPSTGGANDNEQFF
TRBD2	once	TRBJ2-1	TRBV19	TGTGCCAGTAGTACCCTCGGGACTAGCGGTACTTCCTACAATGAGCAGTTCTTC	CASSTLGTSGTSYNEQFF
NA	NA	TRBJ1-2	TRBV5-6	TGTGCCAGCAGCTTGGTCGGAGAAGTCTATGGCTACACCTTC	CASSLVGEVYGYTF
TRBD1	NA	TRBJ2-3	TRBV24-1	TGTGCCACCAGTGATTTGACAGGGGGCCCAGGCGATACGCAGTATTTT	CATSDLTGGPGDTQYF
NA	NA	TRBJ2-1	TRBV11-3	TGTGCCAGCAGCCAAGGAGATGAGCAGTTCTTC	CASSQGDEQFF
NA	NA	TRBJ1-5	TRBV11-2	TGTGCCAGCAGCCGTAGTCCCCAATCAGGGCAGCCCCAGCATTTT	CASSRSPQSGQPQHF
TRBD1	NA	TRBJ2-1	TRBV15	TGTGCCACCAGCAGAGATAGTTGGGGGAAAGGGACAGGCCCCAATGAGCAGTTCTTC	CATSRDSWGKGTGPNEQFF
TRBD2	NA	TRBJ2-3	TRBV7-2	TGTGCCAGCAGAAAAAGACTAGCCTCTGATACGCAGTATTTT	CASRKRLASDTQYF
TRBD2	NA	TRBJ2-1	TRBV5-1	TGCGCCAGCAGCTACGGAGGACTAGCGTCCTACAATGAGCAGTTCTTC	CASSYGGLASYNEQFF
TRBD1	NA	TRBJ1-1	TRBV7-9	TGTGCCAGCAGTCTGACAGGGGCCCTTAGGGCTTTCTTT	CASSLTGALRAFF
NA	NA	TRBJ1-1	TRBV12-3/TRBV12-4	TGTGCCAGCGTTGGCGGGACTGAAGCTTTCTTT	CASVGGTEAFF
NA	NA	TRBJ1-1	TRBV7-6	TGTGCCAGCAGTCCGGGGGACGGGGGCACTGAAGCTTTCTTT	CASSPGDGGTEAFF
TRBD1	NA	TRBJ1-3	TRBV3-1/TRBV3-2	TGTGCCGGATCAGACAGGGGCTCTGGAAACACCATATATTTT	CAGSDRGSGNTIYF
TRBD1	NA	TRBJ2-7	TRBV10-3	TGTGCCATCAGTGGACAGGGCTCCTACGAGCAGTACTTC	CAISGQGSYEQYF
NA	NA	TRBJ2-7	TRBV28	TGTGCCAGCAGTACGACTCCGTCCTACGAGCAGTACTTC	CASSTTPSYEQYF
NA	NA	TRBJ2-3	TRBV13	TGTGCCAGCAGCCCGAGCACAGATACGCAGTATTTT	CASSPSTDTQYF
NA	NA	TRBJ1-1	TRBV6-5	TGTGCCAGCAGTTACTCTTGGGAGGATGAAGCTTTCTTT	CASSYSWEDEAFF
NA	NA	TRBJ1-5	TRBV7-9	TGTGCCAGCAGCACAGGGAATCAGCCCCAGCATTTT	CASSTGNQPQHF